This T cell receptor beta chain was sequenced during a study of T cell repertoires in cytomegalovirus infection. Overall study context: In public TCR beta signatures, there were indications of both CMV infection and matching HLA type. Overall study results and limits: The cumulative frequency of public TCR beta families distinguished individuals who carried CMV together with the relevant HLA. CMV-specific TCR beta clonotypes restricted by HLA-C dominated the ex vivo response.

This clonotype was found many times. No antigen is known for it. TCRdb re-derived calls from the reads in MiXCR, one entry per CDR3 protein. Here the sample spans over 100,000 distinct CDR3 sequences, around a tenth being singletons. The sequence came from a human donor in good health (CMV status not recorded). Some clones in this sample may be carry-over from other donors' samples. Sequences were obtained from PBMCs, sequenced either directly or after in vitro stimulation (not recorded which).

In nucleotides, the CDR3 is TGTGCCAGCAGTTTAGCCGGGGGCGACTATGGCTACACCTTC. This sequence encodes CASSLAGGDYGYTF. This chain joins TRBV27 and TRBJ1-2; possible D gene TRBD1, 6 bases. CDR3 size: 14 residues. Trimming pared 2 bases from V and 3 bases from J, leaving 10 bases between. Germline CDR1 and CDR2: MNHEY and SMNVEV (reference sequence).